The T cell receptor (beta chain) described here comes from a study of identical twins. There are many counts of this clonotype. Germline loops: CDR1 SGDLS, CDR2 YYNGEE. The CDR3 totals 18 residues. Trimming stripped 3 bases from V and 2 bases from J, with 23 bases between. Each CDR3 protein is one row after TCRdb ran MiXCR on the 5' RACE reads. The sample includes approximately 670,000 distinct CDR3 sequences, less than 7% of them seen just once. The specimen sequenced was naive T cells sorted from blood. The chain uses TRBV9 and TRBJ2-5; TRBD2 might be the D (6 bases). This TCR was recovered from a man younger than 35 in good health. CDR3 coding DNA: TGTGCCAGCAGCGCCCCCAGGGACTCCCGGAGGGGACAAGAGACCCAGTACTTC. It specifies CASSAPRDSRRGQETQYF. The complete variable domain, with remaining parts taken from reference TRBV9 and TRBJ2-5, reads DSGVTQTPKHLITATGQRVTLRCSPRSGDLSVYWYQQSLDQGLQFLIQYYNGEERAKGNILERFSAQQFPDLHSELNLSSLELGDSALYFCASSAPRDSRRGQETQYFGPGTRLLVL.